The following is a T cell receptor (beta chain) sequence with its context. V lost 5 bases and J 5 bases, leaving 15 bases between the germline ends. The length of the CDR3 is 14 residues. Germline CDR1 reads MDHEN; CDR2 reads SYDVKM. This entry is derived from a study of blood T cell repertoires in COVID-19. Study in general: PBMCs, B-cell-depleted T cells, or T cells were the source of the cDNA or gDNA that made up the material.

Assay used: immunoSEQ multiplex PCR; TCRdb lists only in-frame clones, some missing. This repertoire shows approximately 130,000 clones, roughly four fifths found once; its top ten account for 11%. The clonotype comes from a human donor in a cohort sampled during active COVID-19. This chain connects TRBV28 to TRBJ1-2; TRBD1 is a possible D gene (6 bases). The sequencing input was peripheral blood. DNA for the CDR3: TGTGCCAGCAGTCCCGGACAGCGCTCATATGGCTACACCTTC. Translation gives CASSPGQRSYGYTF.